This paragraph reports one T cell receptor beta chain. No antigen is known for it. Base qualities are not recorded, but no much larger clone differs from it by a single base. The CDR3 regions of human TCRbeta chains were subjected to immunosequencing. The published analysis was carried out like this. TCRs in the repertoires were matched against a reference library of SARS-CoV-2-specific TCRs that had been generated with the MIRA antigen-specificity platform. Breadth was defined as the fraction of unique TCRs that were SARS-CoV-2-associated, and depth was defined as the fraction of total T cells that were SARS-CoV-2-associated. Using the MIRA data, each spike-specific TCR was assigned both to the spike region to which the TCR was reactive and to a CD4 or CD8 class. Log10-transformed breadth and depth values were compared by one-way ANOVA with Sidak's multiple comparisons tests. Here the immuneACCESS table is served through TCRdb, limited to in-frame sequences with V and J called. Missing clones are a known gap in these copies; in checked studies unresolved V genes cover under half, and the rest lacks a known reason. V and J calls and clone size are those listed in that table; D and trimming were worked out from the DNA. Present in this sample are some 110,000 clones, 70% to 90% of which were seen just once. The ten largest clones add up to under 20% of the sample.

This sample's time point label indicates: baseline before first vaccination. Samples from vaccinated people were obtained from the UK trials COV001 and COV002, which included a single-blind randomized controlled phase 2/3 trial of AZD1222 (ChAdOx1 nCoV-19) in healthy adults. For TCRbeta chain sequencing, PBMC samples were collected from trial participants at day 0 and at day 28 after the second dose. The source of the sample is a study of T cell responses to AZD1222 COVID-19 vaccine (dated by TCRdb to the early 2020s). Study-wide context: AZD1222 recipients with second doses at about 4 weeks or about 12 weeks were pooled, because spike-specific TCR depth and breadth did not differ between schedules. A total of around 240 trial participants underwent TCR sequencing, of whom under 220 had received two doses of AZD1222 and about 25 had received two doses of the MenACWY control vaccine. Enrollment into the trials was organized by age into subgroups of 18-55, 56-69 and 70-plus years, and those subgroups contained about 160, 30 and 59 TCR-sequenced participants, respectively.

Taken from the germline V gene, the CDR1 and CDR2 loops are MNHEY and SVGEGT. Including the terminal cysteine and phenylalanine, the CDR3 comprises 16 residues. Only the CDR3 part of the read is kept: 48 bases, read in frame from the first base. V gives up 5 bases and J gives up 0 bases, and the segment between their germline ends measures 16 bases. Broader findings and caveats from the paper: The vaccine-associated CD4 TCRs covered the entire spike protein, and the dominant responses fell in regions 160-218 and 743-854. The 56-69-year group was small, and its depth increase did not reach significance, likely because of low power. A significant rise in spike-specific TCR breadth and depth was observed after two AZD1222 doses relative to day 0 and relative to MenACWY recipients. Epitopes outside the regions mutated in the B.1.351 and B.1.1.7 variants were reportedly recognized by nearly half of the unique spike-specific TCRs. Participants were mostly white British and included more females than males, and it was suggested by the authors that clonal diversity may have been underestimated. No day 14 peak-response samples were available, so repertoires were characterized only after the peak T cell response. Only six or seven AZD1222 recipients were SARS-CoV-2 seropositive at baseline, limiting conclusions about previously exposed vaccinees.

The TCR was taken from an adult in good health. The chain is assembled from TRBV6-2 or TRBV6-3 and TRBJ1-1; the D gene is perhaps TRBD1, on 6 matching bases. This specimen consisted of peripheral blood, obtained on day 0 of AZD1222 vaccination. In nucleotides, the sequence is TGTGCCAGCAGTCCGGGGGGCAGGGGAGTGAACACTGAAGCTTTCTTT. Its product reads: CASSPGGRGVNTEAFF.